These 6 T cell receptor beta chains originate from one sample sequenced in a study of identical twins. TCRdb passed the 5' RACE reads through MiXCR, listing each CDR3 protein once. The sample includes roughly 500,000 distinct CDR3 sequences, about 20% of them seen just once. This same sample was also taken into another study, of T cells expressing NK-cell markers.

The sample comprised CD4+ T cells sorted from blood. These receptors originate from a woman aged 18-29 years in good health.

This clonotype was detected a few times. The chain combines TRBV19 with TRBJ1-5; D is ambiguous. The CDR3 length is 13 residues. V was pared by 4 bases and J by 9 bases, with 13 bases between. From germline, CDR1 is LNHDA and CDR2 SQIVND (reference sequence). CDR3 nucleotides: TGTGCCAGTAGTAGCGGACTGCCAGGGCCCCAGCATTTT. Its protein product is CASSSGLPGPQHF.

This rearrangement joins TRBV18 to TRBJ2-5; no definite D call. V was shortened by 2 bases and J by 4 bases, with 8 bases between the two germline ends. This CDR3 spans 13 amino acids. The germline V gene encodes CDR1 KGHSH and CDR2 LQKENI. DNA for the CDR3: TGTGCCAGCTCACCAGGGCGAGGAGAGACCCAGTACTTC. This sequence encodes CASSPGRGETQYF.

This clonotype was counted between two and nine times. The CDR3 is CSARTLTSGPTQYF. The CDR3 DNA reads as TGCAGTGCTAGGACCCTGACTAGCGGACCCACGCAGTATTTT. The genes are TRBV20-1 and TRBJ2-3, with TRBD2 identical over 9 bases. The germline V gene encodes CDR1 DFQATT and CDR2 SNEGSKA (reference sequence). The junction had 10 bases not matched to a gene; V was cut back by 3 bases and J by 9 bases. The CDR3 contains 14 residues.

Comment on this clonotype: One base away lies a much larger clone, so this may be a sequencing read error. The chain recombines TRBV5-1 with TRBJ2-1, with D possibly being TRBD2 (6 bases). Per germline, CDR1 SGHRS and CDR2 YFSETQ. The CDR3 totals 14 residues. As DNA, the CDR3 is TGCGCCAGCAGCAGTAGGCGGGATGAGGGTGAGGAGTTCTTC. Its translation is CASSSRRDEGEEFF. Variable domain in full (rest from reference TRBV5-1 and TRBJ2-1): KAGVTQTPRYLIKTRGQQVTLSCSPISGHRSVSWYQQTPGQGLQFLFEYFSETQRNKGNFPGRFSGRQFSNSRSEMNVSTLELGDSALYLCASSSRRDEGEEFFGPGTRLTVL.

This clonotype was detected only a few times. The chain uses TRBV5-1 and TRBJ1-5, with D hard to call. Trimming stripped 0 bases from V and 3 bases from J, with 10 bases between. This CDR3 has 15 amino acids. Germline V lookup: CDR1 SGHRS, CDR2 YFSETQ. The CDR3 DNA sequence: TGCGCCAGCAGCTTGGACGGAAGTTCCAATCAGCCCCAGCATTTT. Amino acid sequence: CASSLDGSSNQPQHF.

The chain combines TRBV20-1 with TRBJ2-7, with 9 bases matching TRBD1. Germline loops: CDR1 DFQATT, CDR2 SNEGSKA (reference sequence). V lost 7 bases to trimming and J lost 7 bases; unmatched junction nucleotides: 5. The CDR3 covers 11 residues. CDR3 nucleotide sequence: TGCAGTGGAGGACAGGGGCTGGAGCAGTACTTC. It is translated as CSGGQGLEQYF.